This T cell receptor (beta chain) appears in the sequencing data of a study of shared clonotypes between healthy human individuals. On the study more broadly: Donors had three CD4 naive, three CD4 memory, two CD8 naive and one CD8 memory plate apiece. Overall study findings and caveats: Estimated richness was generally greater in naive than memory subsets. Of the naive CD4 clonotypes, around 5.2% were shared across a few donors.

This CDR3 has 13 residues. From germline, CDR1 is SGHTA and CDR2 FQGNSA. Trimming took 3 bases from V and 3 from J, leaving 8 bases between them. Comments on this clone: What it binds is unknown.

Clones were read by immunoSEQ multiplex PCR, and TCRdb kept only the in-frame ones, dropping some. The sample holds 1.5 million to 1.9 million clones, nearly 99% seen once. This chain uses TRBV7-2 with TRBJ1-1; perhaps TRBD1 as D (5 bases). Sequencing used naive CD4+ T cells sorted from blood. Subset noted: CD45RA+ positively selected. The receptor's source is a man aged 30 to 39 in good health. CDR3 in amino acids: CASSFSGDTEAFF. The CDR3 nucleotides read TGTGCCAGCAGCTTCTCGGGGGACACTGAAGCTTTCTTT.